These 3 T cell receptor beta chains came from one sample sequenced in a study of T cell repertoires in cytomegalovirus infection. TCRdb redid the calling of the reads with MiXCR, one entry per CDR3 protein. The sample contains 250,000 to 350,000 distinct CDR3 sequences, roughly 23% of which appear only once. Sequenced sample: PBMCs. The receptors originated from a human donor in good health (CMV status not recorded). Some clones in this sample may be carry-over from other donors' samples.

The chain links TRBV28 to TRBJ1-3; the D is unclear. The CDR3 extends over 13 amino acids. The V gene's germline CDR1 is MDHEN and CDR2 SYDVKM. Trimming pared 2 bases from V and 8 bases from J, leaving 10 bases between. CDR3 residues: CASSLPQSYTIYF. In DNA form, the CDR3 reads TGTGCCAGCAGTTTACCTCAGTCTTACACCATATATTTT.

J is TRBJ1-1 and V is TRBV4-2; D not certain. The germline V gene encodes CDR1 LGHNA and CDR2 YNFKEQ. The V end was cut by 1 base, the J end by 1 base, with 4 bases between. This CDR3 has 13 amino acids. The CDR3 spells CASSQGQNTEAFF. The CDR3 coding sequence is TGTGCCAGCAGCCAAGGCCAGAACACTGAAGCTTTCTTT.

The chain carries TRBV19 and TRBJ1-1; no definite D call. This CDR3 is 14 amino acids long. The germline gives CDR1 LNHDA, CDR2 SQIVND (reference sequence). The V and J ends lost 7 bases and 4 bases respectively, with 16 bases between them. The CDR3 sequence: CASIPREGATEAFF. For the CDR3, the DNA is TGTGCCAGTATCCCTCGGGAGGGCGCCACTGAAGCTTTCTTT. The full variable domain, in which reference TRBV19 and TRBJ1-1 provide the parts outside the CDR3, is DGGITQSPKYLFRKEGQNVTLSCEQNLNHDAMYWYRQDPGQGLRLIYYSQIVNDFQKGDIAEGYSVSREKKESFPLTVTSAQKNPTAFYLCASIPREGATEAFFGQGTRLTVV.